These 2 T cell receptor beta chains share one sample of origin, sequenced in a study of blood T cell repertoires in COVID-19. Measured with immunoSEQ multiplex PCR; TCRdb has only the in-frame clones, and not every one. The sample has roughly 110,000 clones, approximately 90% seen once; the top ten hold around 6.5%. The sequencing sample was made of peripheral blood. These receptors came from a man in his fifties or sixties with active or convalescent COVID-19.

This rearrangement joins TRBV30 to TRBJ1-2; TRBD1 aligns across 8 bases. The CDR3 runs 15 residues. V trimming: 0 bases; J trimming: 6 bases; junction bases outside the gene matches: 9. Germline lookup yields CDR1 GTSNPN and CDR2 SVGIG (reference sequence). The chain's CDR3 is CAWSVQAGGVDGYTF. The CDR3 DNA sequence: TGTGCCTGGAGTGTACAAGCAGGGGGCGTCGATGGCTACACCTTC.

The chain links TRBV19 to TRBJ2-4; 15 positions match TRBD2. V shed 5 bases, J shed 1 base, and the junction held 12 bases outside the gene matches. Germline V gene lookup returns CDR1 LNHDA and CDR2 SQIVND (reference sequence). The CDR3 totals 20 residues. CDR3 residues: CASSPLFGTSGRLAKNIQYF. CDR3 in DNA: TGTGCCAGTAGTCCCCTCTTTGGGACTAGCGGGAGGTTGGCCAAAAACATTCAGTACTTC. The entire variable domain, with the rest obtained from reference TRBV19 and TRBJ2-4, is as follows: DGGITQSPKYLFRKEGQNVTLSCEQNLNHDAMYWYRQDPGQGLRLIYYSQIVNDFQKGDIAEGYSVSREKKESFPLTVTSAQKNPTAFYLCASSPLFGTSGRLAKNIQYFGAGTRLSVL.